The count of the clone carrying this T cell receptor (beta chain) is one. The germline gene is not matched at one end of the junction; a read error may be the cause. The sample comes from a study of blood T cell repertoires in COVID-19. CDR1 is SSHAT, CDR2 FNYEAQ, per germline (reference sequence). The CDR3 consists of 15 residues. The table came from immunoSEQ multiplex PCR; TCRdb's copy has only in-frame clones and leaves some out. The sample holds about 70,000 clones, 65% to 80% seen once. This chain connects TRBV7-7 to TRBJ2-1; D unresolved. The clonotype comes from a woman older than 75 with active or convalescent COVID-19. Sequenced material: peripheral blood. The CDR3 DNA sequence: TGTGCTAGCAGCTTAGCTCCAACAACCTACAATGAGCAGTTCTTC. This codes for CASSLAPTTYNEQFF.